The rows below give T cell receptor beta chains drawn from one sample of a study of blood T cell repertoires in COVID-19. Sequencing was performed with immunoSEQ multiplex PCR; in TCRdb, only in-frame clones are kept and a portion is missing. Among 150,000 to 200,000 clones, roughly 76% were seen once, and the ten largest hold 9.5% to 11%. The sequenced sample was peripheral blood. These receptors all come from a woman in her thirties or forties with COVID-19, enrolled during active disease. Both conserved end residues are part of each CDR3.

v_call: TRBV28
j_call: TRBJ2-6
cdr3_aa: CASSNEGSGANVLTF

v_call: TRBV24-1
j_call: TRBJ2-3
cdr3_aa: CATSEGRHSFTDTQYF

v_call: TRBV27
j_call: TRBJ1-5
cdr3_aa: CASRLGVYQPQHF

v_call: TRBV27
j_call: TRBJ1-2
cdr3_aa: CASSLGQSRHYGYTF

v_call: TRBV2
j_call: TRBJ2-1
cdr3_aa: CASSEARSPYNEQFF

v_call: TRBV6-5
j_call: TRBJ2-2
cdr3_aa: CASSLDRGHGELFF

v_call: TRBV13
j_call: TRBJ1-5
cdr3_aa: CASSLGTDSNQPQHF

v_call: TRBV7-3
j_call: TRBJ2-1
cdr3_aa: CASSGTPPLVSNEQFF

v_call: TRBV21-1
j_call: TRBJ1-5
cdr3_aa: CASSNPESHPFEYSNQPQHF

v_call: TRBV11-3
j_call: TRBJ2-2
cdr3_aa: CASSPRQGNTGELFF

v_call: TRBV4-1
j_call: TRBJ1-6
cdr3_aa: CASSQAQAGNSPLHF

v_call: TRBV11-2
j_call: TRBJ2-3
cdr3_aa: CASSDRDYGDTQYF

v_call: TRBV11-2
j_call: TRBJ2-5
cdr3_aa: CASSPRRFSETQYF

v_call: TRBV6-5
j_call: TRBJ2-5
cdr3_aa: CASSYGGAGGVGTQYF

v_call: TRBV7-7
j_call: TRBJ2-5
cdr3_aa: CASSLSAGGPQETQYF

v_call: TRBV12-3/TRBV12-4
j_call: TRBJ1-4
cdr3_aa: CASRTEGDEKLFF

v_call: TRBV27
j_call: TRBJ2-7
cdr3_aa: CASSLLPGLASTYEQYF

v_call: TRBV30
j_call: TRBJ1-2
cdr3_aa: CAWSVGGYGYTF

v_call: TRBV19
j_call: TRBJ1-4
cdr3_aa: CASSLQGVSEKLFF

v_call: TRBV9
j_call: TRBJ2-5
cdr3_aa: CASSVGGTGGETQYF

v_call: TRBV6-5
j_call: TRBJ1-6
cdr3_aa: CASSYFLGGFNSPLHF

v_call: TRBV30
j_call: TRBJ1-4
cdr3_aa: CAWSRGANEKLFF

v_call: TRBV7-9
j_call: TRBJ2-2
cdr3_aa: CASSPGGGLTGELFF

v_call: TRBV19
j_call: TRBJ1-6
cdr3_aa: CASRQSSYNSPLHF